This entry concerns a single T cell receptor beta chain. Its antigen remains unidentified. These data originate in a study of T-cell memory formation after mild COVID-19. Study details: Among the donors, TCR clusters were largely specific to each donor.

MiXCR, run by TCRdb on the 5' RACE reads, gives a single entry per CDR3 protein. The sample contains under 300,000 distinct CDR3 sequences, more than 8% of which appear only once. CDR1 MNHEY and CDR2 SMNVEV come from the germline V gene (reference sequence). This CDR3 region has 16 residues. V was pared by 5 bases and J by 4 bases, with 17 bases between. The study's findings and limits: From day 15 to 85, contracting clones were balanced between CD4 and CD8, whereas later expanders leaned toward CD4+. CD8+ contracting clones occupied EMRA, while CD4+ ones occupied mainly CM and EM.

The chain combines TRBV27 with TRBJ2-2; D is ambiguous. This TCR derives from a man aged 18 to 29 who had mild COVID-19 (a few samples of this study predate the infection). Cell type and time point are not known. Sequencing used PBMCs or a T cell subset sorted from them (not recorded which). The CDR3 sequence is CASSPPPGRSTGELFF. For the CDR3, the DNA is TGTGCCAGCAGTCCGCCCCCTGGAAGAAGCACCGGGGAGCTGTTTTTT.